What follows describes a single TCR beta chain. This clone has just one count. The clone's antigen remains unknown. No much larger clonotype is one base removed from it; base qualities were not supplied. From the germline V gene, CDR1 is LGHNA and CDR2 is YNFKEQ. V trim: 5 bases; J trim: 4 bases; unmatched bases: 6. Including cysteine and phenylalanine, the CDR3 has 16 amino acids. The sequence is cut down to CDR3 DNA, 48 bases in frame from base 1. The sample originates from a study of blood T cell repertoires in COVID-19 (dated by TCRdb to about 2020). Looking at the study overall: Samples covering the acute and convalescent phases of COVID-19 were provided by collaborators in the United States, Italy and Spain. The prospective study material was composed of cDNA or gDNA derived from T cells, B-cell-depleted T cells, or PBMCs. A freely available public database, intended as a resource for researchers studying the immune response to SARS-CoV-2, is where the repertoires were released. Where available, HLA class I and class II types were taken from metadata supplied by the sample provider and were not determined by assay-based typing. The sample metadata nearly always contained a de-identified subject ID, COVID-19 status, age in years and sex. The samples were drawn from two sources: the first 160 participants of the ongoing ImmuneRACE study, and 1,000 to 1,500 subjects contributed by 6 global collaborators. The dataset comprised deeply sampled blood TCRbeta repertoires from subjects exposed to, actively infected with, or recovered from COVID-19. What the research found in general, with its limitations: How much clinical and demographic metadata was included differed by source and by participant, and the metadata was provided uncurated.

TCRbeta CDR3 regions were amplified from genomic DNA using the immunoSEQ Assay, a bias-controlled multiplex PCR. The study's processing was this. Nucleated cell counts per sample were estimated from amplification of reference gene primers within the assay. To quantify the absolute abundance of each unique TCRbeta CDR3 rearrangement, sequence reads were collapsed and filtered. For each sample, productive Simpson clonality was calculated by taking the square root of Simpson's diversity index across productive rearrangements. TCRdb's version of the immuneACCESS table is confined to in-frame rearrangements and falls short of the full clone set. An unresolved V gene accounts for under half of the shortfall where checked; the remainder is of unknown origin. The DNA gave D and trimming, while V, J and clone size come from that table. The sample contains 70,000 or so clones, around nine tenths of them found a single time. Jointly, the top ten make up less than 0.65% of the sample.

Each collaborating institution followed its own protocols to collect whole blood in K2EDTA tubes. Collaborator samples were shipped for TCRbeta analysis as frozen whole blood, isolated PBMCs, or DNA extracted from either sample type. The V and J genes are TRBV4-2 and TRBJ2-3, with 13 bases matching TRBD2. The source of this sequence is a man in his 60s with acute or convalescent COVID-19. Sequencing used peripheral blood. The sequenced DNA is TGTGCCAGCAGCACACGGACTAGCGGGAGTTCAGATACGCAGTATTTT. Its translation is CASSTRTSGSSDTQYF.